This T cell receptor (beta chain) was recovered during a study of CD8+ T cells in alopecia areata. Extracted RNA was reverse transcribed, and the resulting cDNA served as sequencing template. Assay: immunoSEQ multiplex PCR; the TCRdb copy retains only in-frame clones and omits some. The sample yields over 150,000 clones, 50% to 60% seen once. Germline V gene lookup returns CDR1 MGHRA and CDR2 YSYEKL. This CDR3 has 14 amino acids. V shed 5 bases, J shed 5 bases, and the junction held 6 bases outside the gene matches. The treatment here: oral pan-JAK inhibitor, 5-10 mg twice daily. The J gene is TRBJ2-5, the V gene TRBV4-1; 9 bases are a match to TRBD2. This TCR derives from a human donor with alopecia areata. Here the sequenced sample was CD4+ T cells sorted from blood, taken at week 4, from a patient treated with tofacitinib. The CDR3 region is CASSSRTSEETQYF. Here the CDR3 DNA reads TGCGCCAGCAGCTCCCGGACTAGCGAGGAGACCCAGTACTTC.